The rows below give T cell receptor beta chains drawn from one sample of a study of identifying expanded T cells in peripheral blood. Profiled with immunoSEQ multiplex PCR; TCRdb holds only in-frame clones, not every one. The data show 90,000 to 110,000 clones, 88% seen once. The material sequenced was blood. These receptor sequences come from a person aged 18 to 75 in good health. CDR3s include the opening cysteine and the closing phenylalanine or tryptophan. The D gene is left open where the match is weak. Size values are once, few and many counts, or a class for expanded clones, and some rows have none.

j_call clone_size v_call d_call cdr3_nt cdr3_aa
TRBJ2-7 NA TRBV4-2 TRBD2 TGTGCCAGCAGCCAAGATATAAGGAGCGGGGGCCCCTACGAGCAGTACTTC CASSQDIRSGGPYEQYF
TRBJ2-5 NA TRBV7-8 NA TGTGCCAGCAATGAGGGGAGTAGAGAGACCCAGTACTTC CASNEGSRETQYF
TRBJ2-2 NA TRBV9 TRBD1 TGTGCCAGCAGCCCCCGGACAGGGGGCGGGGAGCTGTTTTTT CASSPRTGGGELFF
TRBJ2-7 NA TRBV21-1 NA NA CASTTYSFAGGAYEQYF
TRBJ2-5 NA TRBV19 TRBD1 TGTGCCAGTAGGAGGGACAGGGGAGAGACCCAGTACTTC CASRRDRGETQYF
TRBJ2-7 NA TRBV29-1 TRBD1 TGCAGCGTTGAAGAACAGGGGAGCTCCTACGAGCAGTACTTC CSVEEQGSSYEQYF
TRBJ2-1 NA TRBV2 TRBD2 TGTGCCAGCAGTGTACAGCGGGAGGGTAAGCAGTTCTTC CASSVQREGKQFF
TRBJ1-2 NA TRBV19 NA TGTGCCAGTAGTATGGGGACTTTCGTTAACTATGGCTACACCTTC CASSMGTFVNYGYTF
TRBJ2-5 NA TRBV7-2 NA TGTGCCAGCAGCCTCAGGAGGGAAGAGACCCAGTACTTC CASSLRREETQYF
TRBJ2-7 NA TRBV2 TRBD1 TGTGCCAGCAGCTTCCGACAGGGGACGTACGAGCAGTACTTC CASSFRQGTYEQYF
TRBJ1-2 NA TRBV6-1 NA TGTGCCAGCAGTGAAAGGCCAGGGACGAACTATGGCTACACCTTC CASSERPGTNYGYTF
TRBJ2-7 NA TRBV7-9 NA TGTGCCAGCAGCCCTGGGATCTACGAGCAGTACTTC CASSPGIYEQYF
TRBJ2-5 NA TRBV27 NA TGTGCCAGCAGTCCGGACTATCAAGAGACCCAGTACTTC CASSPDYQETQYF
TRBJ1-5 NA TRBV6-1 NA TGTGCCAGCAGTGAGGTCATCATTAATCAGCCCCAGCATTTT CASSEVIINQPQHF
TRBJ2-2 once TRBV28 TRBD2 TGTGCCAGCACGACGGGACTAGCGGGAGGTGGGACCGGGGAGCTGTTTTTT CASTTGLAGGGTGELFF
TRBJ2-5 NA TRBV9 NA TGTGCCAGCAGCGTAGCTAGAGGGCTTGGAGAGACCCAGTACTTC CASSVARGLGETQYF
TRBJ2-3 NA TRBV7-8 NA TGTGCCAGCAGCTTACTTCTGCAGTTGGGCACAGATACGCAGTATTTT CASSLLLQLGTDTQYF
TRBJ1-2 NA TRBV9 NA TGTGCCAGCAGCGTAGCTTTAGGAGCAGTCTTCGGGTATGGCTACACCTTC CASSVALGAVFGYGYTF
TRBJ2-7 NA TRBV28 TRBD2 TGTGCCAGTCGACTAGCGGGATACGAGCAGTACTTC CASRLAGYEQYF
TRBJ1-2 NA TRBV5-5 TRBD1 TGTGCCAGCAGTACTTACAGGGGGTCGAACTATGGCTACACCTTC CASSTYRGSNYGYTF
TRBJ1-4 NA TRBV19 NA TGTGCCAGTAGTATCTATGTTACTAATGAAAAACTGTTTTTT CASSIYVTNEKLFF
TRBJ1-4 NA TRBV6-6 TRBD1 TGTGCCAGCAGTTTAAGGACAGGGGCCTTGAATGAAAAACTGTTTTTT CASSLRTGALNEKLFF
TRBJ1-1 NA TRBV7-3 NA TGTGCCAGCAGCTCCCTTTCCGCTACAGGGACCAACACTGAAGCTTTCTTT CASSSLSATGTNTEAFF
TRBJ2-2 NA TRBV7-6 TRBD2 TGTGCCAGCAGCCCGGGGACTAGCCCCTACACCGGGGAGCTGTTTTTT CASSPGTSPYTGELFF
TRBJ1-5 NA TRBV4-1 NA TGCGCCAGCAGCCCCCGGGGGGCGGGGTTGGGTCAGCCCCAGCATTTT CASSPRGAGLGQPQHF
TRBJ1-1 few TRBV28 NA TGTGCCAGCAGTTTGGGGCCAGAAGCTTTCTTT CASSLGPEAFF
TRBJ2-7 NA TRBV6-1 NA TGTGCCAGCAGTGAAATCAGTAGGCAGTACTTC CASSEISRQYF
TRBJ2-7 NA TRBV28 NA TGTGCCAGCAGCCCTCTACGGGAATTCGACGAGCAGTACTTC CASSPLREFDEQYF
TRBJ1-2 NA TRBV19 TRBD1 TGTGCCAGTACCGACCACAGGGGGGGCTTCTATGGCTACACCTTC CASTDHRGGFYGYTF
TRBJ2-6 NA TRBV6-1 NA TGTGCCAGCAGTGAATCGGGAGCTGGGGCCAACGTCCTGACTTTC CASSESGAGANVLTF
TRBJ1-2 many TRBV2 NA TGTGCCAGCAGGATGGATGCAGCTAACTATGGCTACACCTTC CASRMDAANYGYTF
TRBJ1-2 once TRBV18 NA TGTGCCAGCTCACCAGAGGCAGGGAACGGCTACACCTTC CASSPEAGNGYTF
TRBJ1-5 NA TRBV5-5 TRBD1 TGTGCCAGCAGCCCGAGGGGGCTGTTTAACAATCAGCCCCAGCATTTT CASSPRGLFNNQPQHF
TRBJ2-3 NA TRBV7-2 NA TGTGCCAGCAGCTCCAGGGGAGGGGCCACAGATACGCAGTATTTT CASSSRGGATDTQYF
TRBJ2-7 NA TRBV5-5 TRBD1 TGTGCCAGCAGTTCAACTAAGGACAGGGCCTTTTCCTACGAGCAGTACTTC CASSSTKDRAFSYEQYF
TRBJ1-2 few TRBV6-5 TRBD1 TGTGCCAGCAGTTACTCTCGCCAGGGGGCAAAGGGCTACACCTTC CASSYSRQGAKGYTF
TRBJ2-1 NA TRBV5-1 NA TGCGCCAGCAGCTTGGAGCGCGGTAATGAGCAGTTCTTC CASSLERGNEQFF
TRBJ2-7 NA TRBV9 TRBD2 TGTGCCAGCAGCGTAGCTCCGGCTAGCGGGAAGTACGAGCAGTACTTC CASSVAPASGKYEQYF
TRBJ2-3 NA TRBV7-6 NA TGTGCCAGCAGCGACCGGGGACTCACAGATACGCAGTATTTT CASSDRGLTDTQYF
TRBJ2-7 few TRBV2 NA TGTGCCAGCAATCCCGGGGCAGGGAAGTATGACTACGAGCAGTACTTC CASNPGAGKYDYEQYF
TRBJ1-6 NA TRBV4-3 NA TGCGCCAGCAGCCAAGAGGCGGCTTTCCTCTCCTATAATTCACCCCTCCACTTT CASSQEAAFLSYNSPLHF
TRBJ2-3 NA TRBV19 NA TGTGCCAGTAGTACGGGACTGGCACCAGATACGCAGTATTTT CASSTGLAPDTQYF
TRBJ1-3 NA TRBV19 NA TGTGCCAGTAGTTCCCCGACAGCAAGCTCTGGAAACACCATATATTTT CASSSPTASSGNTIYF
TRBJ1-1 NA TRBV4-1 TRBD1 TGCGCCAGCAGCCAGGTCCCGGGACAGGGGGCGAGCACTGAAGCTTTCTTT CASSQVPGQGASTEAFF
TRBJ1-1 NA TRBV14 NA TGTGCCAGCAGTCGGGGGCTTGGAACTGAAGCTTTCTTT CASSRGLGTEAFF
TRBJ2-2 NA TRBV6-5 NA TGTGCCAGCAGCCCAACCTATGACAGGGAGGAGGAGCTGTTTTTT CASSPTYDREEELFF